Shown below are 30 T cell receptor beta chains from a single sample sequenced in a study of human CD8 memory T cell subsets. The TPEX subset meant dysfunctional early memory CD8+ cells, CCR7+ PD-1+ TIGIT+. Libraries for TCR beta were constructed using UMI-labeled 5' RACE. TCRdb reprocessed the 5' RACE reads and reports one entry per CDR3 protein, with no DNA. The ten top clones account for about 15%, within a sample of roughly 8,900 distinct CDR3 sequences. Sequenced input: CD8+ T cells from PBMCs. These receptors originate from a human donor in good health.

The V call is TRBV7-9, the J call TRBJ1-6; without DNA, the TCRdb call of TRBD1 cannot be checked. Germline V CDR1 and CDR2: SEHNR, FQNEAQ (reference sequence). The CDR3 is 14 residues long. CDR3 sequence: CASSGTGGNSPLHF.

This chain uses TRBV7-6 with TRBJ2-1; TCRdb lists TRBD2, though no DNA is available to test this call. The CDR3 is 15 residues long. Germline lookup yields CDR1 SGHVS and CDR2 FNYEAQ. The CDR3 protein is CASSLEGGRGYEQFF.

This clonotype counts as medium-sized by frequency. The CDR3 sequence is CAISQGLNTEAFF. The V and J genes are TRBV10-3 and TRBJ1-1; with no DNA, the TCRdb D assignment of TRBD1 cannot be verified. Germline values: CDR1 ENHRY, CDR2 SYGVKD. CDR3 length: 13 amino acids.

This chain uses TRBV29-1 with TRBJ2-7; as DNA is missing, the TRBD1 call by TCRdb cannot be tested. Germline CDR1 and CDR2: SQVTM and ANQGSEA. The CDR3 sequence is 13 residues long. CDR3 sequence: CSVRAGETYEQYF.

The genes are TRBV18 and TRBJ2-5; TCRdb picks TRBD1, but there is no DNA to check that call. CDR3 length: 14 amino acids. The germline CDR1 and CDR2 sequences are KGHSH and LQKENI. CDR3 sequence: CASSPVGQGETQYF.

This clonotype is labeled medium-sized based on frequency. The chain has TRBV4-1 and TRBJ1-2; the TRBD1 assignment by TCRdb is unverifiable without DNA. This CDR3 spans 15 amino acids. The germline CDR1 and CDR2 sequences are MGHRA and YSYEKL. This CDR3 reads CASSHARTGSYGYTF.

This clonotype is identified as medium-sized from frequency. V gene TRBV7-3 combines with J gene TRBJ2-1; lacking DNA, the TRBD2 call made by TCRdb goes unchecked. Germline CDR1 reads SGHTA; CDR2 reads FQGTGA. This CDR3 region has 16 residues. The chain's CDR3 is CASSPSLAWGYNEQFF.

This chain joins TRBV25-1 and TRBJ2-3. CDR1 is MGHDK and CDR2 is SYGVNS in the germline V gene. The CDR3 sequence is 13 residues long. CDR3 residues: CASRRRGTDTQYF.

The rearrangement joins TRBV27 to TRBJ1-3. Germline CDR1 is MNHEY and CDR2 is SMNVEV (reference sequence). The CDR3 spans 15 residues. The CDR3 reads CASSLSGNGGNTIYF.

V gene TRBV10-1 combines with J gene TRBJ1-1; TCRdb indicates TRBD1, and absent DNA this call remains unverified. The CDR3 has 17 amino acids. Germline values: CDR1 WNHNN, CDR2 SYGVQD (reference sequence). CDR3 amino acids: CASSELTPGHRNTEAFF.

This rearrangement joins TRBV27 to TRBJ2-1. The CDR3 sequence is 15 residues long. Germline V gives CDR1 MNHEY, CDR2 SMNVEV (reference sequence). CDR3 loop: CASSLLGTLYNEQFF.

The CDR3 is CASSPGLAETDTQYF. The rearrangement links TRBV5-1 to TRBJ2-3; TCRdb proposes TRBD2, but this gene call is untestable without DNA. This CDR3 comprises 15 residues. The germline V gene has CDR1 SGHRS and CDR2 YFSETQ.

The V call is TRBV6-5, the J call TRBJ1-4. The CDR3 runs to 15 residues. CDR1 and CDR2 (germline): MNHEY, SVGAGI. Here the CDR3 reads CASSYRQEINEKLFF.

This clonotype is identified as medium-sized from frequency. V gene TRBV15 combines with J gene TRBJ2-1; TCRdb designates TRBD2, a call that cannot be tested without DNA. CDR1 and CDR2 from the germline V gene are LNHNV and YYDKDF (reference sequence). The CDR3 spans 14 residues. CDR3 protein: CASRIAGVKNEQFF.

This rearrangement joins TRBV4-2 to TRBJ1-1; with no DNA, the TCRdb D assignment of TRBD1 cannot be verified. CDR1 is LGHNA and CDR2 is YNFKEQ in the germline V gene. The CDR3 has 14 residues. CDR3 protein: CASSQTWADTEAFF.

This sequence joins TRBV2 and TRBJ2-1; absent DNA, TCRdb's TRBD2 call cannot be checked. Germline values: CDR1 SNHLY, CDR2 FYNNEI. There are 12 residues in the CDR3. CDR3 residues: CATEDPAGEQFF.

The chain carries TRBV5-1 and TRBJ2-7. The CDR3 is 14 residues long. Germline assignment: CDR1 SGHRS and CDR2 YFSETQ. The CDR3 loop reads CASSFTGNSYEQYF.

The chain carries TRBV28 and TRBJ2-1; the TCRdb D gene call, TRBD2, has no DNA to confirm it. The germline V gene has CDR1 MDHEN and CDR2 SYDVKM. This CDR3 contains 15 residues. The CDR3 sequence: CASSFSKRGGNEQFF.

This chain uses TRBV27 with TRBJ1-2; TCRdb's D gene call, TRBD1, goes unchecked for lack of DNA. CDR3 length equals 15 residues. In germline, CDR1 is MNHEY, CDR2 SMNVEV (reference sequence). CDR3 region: CASSLSRGSSYGYTF.

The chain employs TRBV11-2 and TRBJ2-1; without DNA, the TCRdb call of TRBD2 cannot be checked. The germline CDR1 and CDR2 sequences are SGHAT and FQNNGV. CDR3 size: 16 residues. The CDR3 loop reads CASSSLAASSYNEQFF.

CDR3: CASSLAELAGTDTQYF. The chain recombines TRBV7-6 with TRBJ2-3; TCRdb's assignment of TRBD2 cannot be checked, as there is no DNA. CDR3 size: 16 residues. CDR1 SGHVS and CDR2 FNYEAQ come from the germline V gene.

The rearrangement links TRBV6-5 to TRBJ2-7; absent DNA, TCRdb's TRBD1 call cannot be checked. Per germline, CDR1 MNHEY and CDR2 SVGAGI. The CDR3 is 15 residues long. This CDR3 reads CASRPYSGGVYEQYF.

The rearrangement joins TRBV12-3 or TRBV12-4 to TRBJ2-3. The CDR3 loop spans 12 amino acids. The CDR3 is CASSQGTDTQYF.

This CDR3 reads CASSRGRDVYEQYF. This chain links TRBV4-3 with TRBJ2-7; lacking DNA, the TRBD1 call made by TCRdb goes unchecked. The CDR3 has 14 residues. The germline CDR1 and CDR2 sequences are LGHNA and YSLEER.

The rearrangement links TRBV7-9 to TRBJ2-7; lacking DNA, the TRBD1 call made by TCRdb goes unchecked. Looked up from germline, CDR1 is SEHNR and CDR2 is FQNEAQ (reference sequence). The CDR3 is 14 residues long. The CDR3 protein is CASSPGQGAGEQYF.

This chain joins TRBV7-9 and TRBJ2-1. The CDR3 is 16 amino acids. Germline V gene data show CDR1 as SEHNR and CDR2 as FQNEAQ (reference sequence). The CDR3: CASSLAGRQTYNEQFF.

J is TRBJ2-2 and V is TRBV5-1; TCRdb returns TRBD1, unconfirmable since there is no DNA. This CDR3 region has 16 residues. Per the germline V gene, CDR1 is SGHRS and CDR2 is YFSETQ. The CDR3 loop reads CASSPNRGDYTGELFF. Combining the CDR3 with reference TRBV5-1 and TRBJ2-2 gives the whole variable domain KAGVTQTPRYLIKTRGQQVTLSCSPISGHRSVSWYQQTPGQGLQFLFEYFSETQRNKGNFPGRFSGRQFSNSRSEMNVSTLELGDSALYLCASSPNRGDYTGELFFGEGSRLTVL.

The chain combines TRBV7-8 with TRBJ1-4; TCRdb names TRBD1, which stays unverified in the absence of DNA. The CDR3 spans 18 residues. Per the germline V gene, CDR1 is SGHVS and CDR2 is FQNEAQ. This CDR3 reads CASSLTVGQGSTNEKLFF.

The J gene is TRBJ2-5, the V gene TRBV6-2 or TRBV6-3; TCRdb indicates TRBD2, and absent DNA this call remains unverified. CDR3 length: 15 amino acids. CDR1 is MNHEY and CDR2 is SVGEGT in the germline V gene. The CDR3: CASSYYGRGVETQYF.

This CDR3 is CASSLLVGSGPTYEQYF. V gene TRBV27 combines with J gene TRBJ2-7; TCRdb picks TRBD2, but there is no DNA to check that call. Germline CDR1 is MNHEY and CDR2 is SMNVEV (reference sequence). The CDR3 has 17 residues.